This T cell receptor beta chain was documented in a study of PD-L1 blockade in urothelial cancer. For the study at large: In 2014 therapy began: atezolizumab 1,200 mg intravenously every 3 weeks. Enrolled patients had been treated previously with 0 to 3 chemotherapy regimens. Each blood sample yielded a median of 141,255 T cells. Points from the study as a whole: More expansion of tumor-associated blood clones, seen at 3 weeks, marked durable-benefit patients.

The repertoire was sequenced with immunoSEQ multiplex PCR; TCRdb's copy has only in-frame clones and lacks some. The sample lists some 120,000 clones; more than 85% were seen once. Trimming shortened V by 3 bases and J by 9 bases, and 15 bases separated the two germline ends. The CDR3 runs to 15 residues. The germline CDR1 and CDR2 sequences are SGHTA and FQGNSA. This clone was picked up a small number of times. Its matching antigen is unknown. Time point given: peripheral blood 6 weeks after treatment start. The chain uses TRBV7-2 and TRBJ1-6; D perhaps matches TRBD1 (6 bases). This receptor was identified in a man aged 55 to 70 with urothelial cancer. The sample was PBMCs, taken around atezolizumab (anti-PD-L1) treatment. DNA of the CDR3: TGTGCCAGCAGCTTTAGCGCCCGGACAGTTTCACCCCTCCACTTT. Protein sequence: CASSFSARTVSPLHF.